This T cell receptor beta chain appears in the sequencing data of a study of siplizumab effects on memory and regulatory T cells. Findings and limits, study-wide: The authors could not assign a naive or memory phenotype to roughly 80-95% of proliferating CD4+ or CD8+ clones. Versus 26.9% in controls, the mappable alloreactive CD4+ clones averaged approximately 64% Treg-derived with siplizumab.

Trimming took off 0 bases at V and 4 bases at J, with 8 bases between the two ends. The length of the CDR3 is 14 residues. Germline assignment: CDR1 SGHNT and CDR2 YYREEE (reference sequence). Notes on this clone: Its antigen is not known.

The repertoire was sequenced with immunoSEQ multiplex PCR; TCRdb's copy has only in-frame clones and lacks some. The table has 75,000 to 100,000 clones, around 94% seen once; the top ten hold roughly 0.3%. The rearrangement joins TRBV5-4 to TRBJ1-3, with D hard to call. The specimen sequenced was non-Treg CD4+ T cells sorted from blood. The sequence was obtained from a human donor in good health. CDR3 nucleotides: TGTGCCAGCAGCTTGGAGGGTTCAGGAAACACCATATATTTT. It is translated as CASSLEGSGNTIYF.